Shown below are 10 T cell receptor beta chains from a single sample sequenced in a study of shared clonotypes between healthy human individuals. Data came from immunoSEQ multiplex PCR; TCRdb stores just in-frame clones and leaves some out. The sample yields more than 550,000 clones, about 90% seen once. The sequencing input was memory CD8+ T cells from PBMCs. As for subset: CD45RO+ cells pooled with CCR7-negative TemRA cells. The receptors were gathered from a man in his late teens or twenties in good health. Some clones in this sample may be carry-over from other donors' samples.

The rearrangement uses TRBV5-6 and TRBJ2-3; D is undetermined. CDR1 and CDR2 (germline): SGHDT, YYEEEE. V lost 1 base and J 5 bases, leaving 14 bases between the germline ends. The CDR3 is 15 residues long. This CDR3 is CASSLSVPWGDTQYF. The CDR3 region has the DNA TGTGCCAGCAGCTTGTCGGTACCCTGGGGAGATACGCAGTATTTT.

V and J are TRBV18 and TRBJ2-1; D remains ambiguous. CDR1 and CDR2 (germline): KGHSH, LQKENI. This CDR3 has 16 amino acids. Trimming took off 3 bases at V and 0 bases at J, with 12 bases between the two ends. DNA for the CDR3: TGTGCCAGCTCACCCCATCCCCCGAGCTCCTACAATGAGCAGTTCTTC. This encodes CASSPHPPSSYNEQFF.

The gene calls are TRBV9 and TRBJ2-7; tentative D call: TRBD2 (5 bases). Germline loops: CDR1 SGDLS, CDR2 YYNGEE. CDR3 length equals 13 residues. V was cut by 3 bases and J by 3 bases, with 10 bases left in between. The CDR3: CASSAGNYYEQYF. CDR3 bases: TGTGCCAGCAGCGCCGGGAATTACTACGAGCAGTACTTC.

The chain has TRBV28 and TRBJ2-5, with D possibly being TRBD2 (5 bases). CDR3 size: 14 residues. The germline CDR1 and CDR2 sequences are MDHEN and SYDVKM. Trimming left V 7 bases short and J 1 base short, with 13 bases between. This chain's CDR3 is CASTRPGIQETQYF. The CDR3 DNA is TGTGCCAGCACCCGTCCGGGGATCCAAGAGACCCAGTACTTC. The entire variable domain, with the rest obtained from reference TRBV28 and TRBJ2-5, is as follows: DVKVTQSSRYLVKRTGEKVFLECVQDMDHENMFWYRQDPGLGLRLIYFSYDVKMKEKGDIPEGYSVSREKKERFSLILESASTNQTSMYLCASTRPGIQETQYFGPGTRLLVL.

The chain has TRBV27 and TRBJ2-7; 9 positions match TRBD1. CDR1 and CDR2 from the germline V gene are MNHEY and SMNVEV (reference sequence). Germline trimming cut 5 bases from V and 1 base from J; bases unmatched to any gene: 6. This CDR3 contains 15 residues. CDR3 nucleotides: TGTGCCAGCAGTGAATGGGACAGGGTTTCCTACGAGCAGTACTTC. This gives the protein CASSEWDRVSYEQYF.

The J gene is TRBJ2-7, the V gene TRBV29-1, with 10 bases lining up with TRBD2. V trimming: 2 bases; J trimming: 2 bases; junction bases outside the gene matches: 6. Germline V CDR1 and CDR2: SQVTM, ANQGSEA. This CDR3 is 15 amino acids long. The CDR3 protein is CSVERSSGRTYEQYF. For the CDR3, the DNA is TGCAGCGTTGAAAGGAGTAGCGGGAGGACCTACGAGCAGTACTTC.

The chain links TRBV7-3 to TRBJ1-1; D is undetermined. CDR3 length: 13 residues. Trimming left V 2 bases short and J 2 bases short, with 6 bases between. Looked up from germline, CDR1 is SGHTA and CDR2 is FQGTGA. DNA for the CDR3: TGTGCCAGCAGCTTAGGGTTCAACACTGAAGCTTTCTTT. Protein product: CASSLGFNTEAFF.

J is TRBJ2-2 and V is TRBV6-1; weak D call: TRBD1 (5 bases). CDR1 MNHNS and CDR2 SASEGT come from the germline V gene. The V end lost 6 bases, the J end lost 2 bases, and 10 bases lay between the germline ends. The CDR3 spans 14 residues. CDR3 bases: TGTGCCAGCAGGGACACCGCCAACACCGGGGAGCTGTTTTTT. Amino acid sequence: CASRDTANTGELFF.

The chain couples TRBV27 to TRBJ2-5; D call uncertain. This CDR3 contains 14 residues. V gave up 5 bases and J gave up 0 bases, with 10 bases separating them. CDR1 is MNHEY, CDR2 SMNVEV, per germline (reference sequence). The CDR3: CASSMDPYQETQYF. In nucleotides, the CDR3 is TGTGCCAGCAGTATGGACCCGTACCAAGAGACCCAGTACTTC.

The genes are TRBV11-2 and TRBJ2-7; D is undetermined. The CDR3 is 14 amino acids. From germline, CDR1 is SGHAT and CDR2 FQNNGV. Trimming removed 5 bases from V and 5 bases from J, with 16 bases in between. CDR3 in amino acids: CASSPPGWADEQYF. Here the CDR3 DNA reads TGTGCCAGCAGCCCCCCCGGATGGGCCGACGAGCAGTACTTC.